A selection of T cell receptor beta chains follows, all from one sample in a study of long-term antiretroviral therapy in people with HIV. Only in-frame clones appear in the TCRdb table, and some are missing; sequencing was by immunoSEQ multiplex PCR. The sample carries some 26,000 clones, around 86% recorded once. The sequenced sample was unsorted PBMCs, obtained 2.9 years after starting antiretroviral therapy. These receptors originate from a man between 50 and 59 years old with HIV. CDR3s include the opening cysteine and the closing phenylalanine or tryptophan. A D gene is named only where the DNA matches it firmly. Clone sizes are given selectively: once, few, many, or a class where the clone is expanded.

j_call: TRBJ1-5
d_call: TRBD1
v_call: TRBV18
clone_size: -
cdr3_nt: TGTGCCAGCTCACCACTGGGACAGAAAAATCAGCCCCAGCATTTT
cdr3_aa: CASSPLGQKNQPQHF

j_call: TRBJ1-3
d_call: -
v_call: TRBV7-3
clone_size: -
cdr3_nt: TGTGCCAGCAGCTTAAGGGCTGGGACTGGAAACACCATATATTTT
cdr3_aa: CASSLRAGTGNTIYF

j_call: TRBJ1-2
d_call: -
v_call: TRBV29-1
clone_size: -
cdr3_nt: TGCAGCGTTTCCGAGAGTCATGAAGGCTACACCTTC
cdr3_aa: CSVSESHEGYTF

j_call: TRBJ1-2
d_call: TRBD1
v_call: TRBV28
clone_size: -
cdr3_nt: TGTGCCAGCAGTCGCCCAGGACAGGGTTTGAGGCGCTACACCTTC
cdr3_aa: CASSRPGQGLRRYTF

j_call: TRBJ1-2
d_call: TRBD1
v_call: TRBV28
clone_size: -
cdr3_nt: TGTGCCAGCAGTCGGACGGACCGGGACAGCGGTGGCTACACCTTC
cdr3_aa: CASSRTDRDSGGYTF

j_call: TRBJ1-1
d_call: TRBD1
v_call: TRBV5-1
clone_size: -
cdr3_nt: TGCGCCAGCAGACTTTCGACAGGGAGCCAGACGGGGACTGAAGCTTTCTTT
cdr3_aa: CASRLSTGSQTGTEAFF

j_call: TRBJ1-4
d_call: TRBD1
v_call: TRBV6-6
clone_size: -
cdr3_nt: TGTGCCAGCAGTGACATGGGACAGGGAAACGAAAAACTGTTTTTT
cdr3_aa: CASSDMGQGNEKLFF

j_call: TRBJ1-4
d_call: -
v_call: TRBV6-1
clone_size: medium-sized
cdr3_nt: TGTGCCAGCAGTGAAGGTTGGGGGACGGAAAAACTGTTTTTT
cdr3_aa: CASSEGWGTEKLFF

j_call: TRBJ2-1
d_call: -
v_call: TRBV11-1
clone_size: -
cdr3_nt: TGTGCCAGCAGCTTAGCGGAAGGGAATGAGCAGTTCTTC
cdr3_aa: CASSLAEGNEQFF

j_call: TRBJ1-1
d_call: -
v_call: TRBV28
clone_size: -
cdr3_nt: TGTGCCAGCAGTTTACTACAGGGAATCACTGAAGCTTTCTTT
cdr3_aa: CASSLLQGITEAFF

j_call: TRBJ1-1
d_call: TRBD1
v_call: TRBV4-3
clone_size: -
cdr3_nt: TGCGCCAGCAGCCAAGGAATAGGACAGGGGAACACTGAAGCTTTCTTT
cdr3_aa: CASSQGIGQGNTEAFF